Sequencing of this TCR beta chain was carried out in a study of cytomegalovirus exposure and HLA in healthy donors. Per the germline V gene, CDR1 is MNHNS and CDR2 is SASEGT. The CDR3 has 15 residues. J gave up 2 bases and V 5 bases, and 3 bases lay outside the gene matches. Primers included in the PCR were 60 Vbeta and 13 Jbeta primers. Sequenced by immunoSEQ multiplex PCR; TCRdb stores in-frame clones only, minus some. The sample contains over 100,000 clones, 60% to 80% of which appear only once. The sample comprised PBMCs. The clonotype was recovered from a man aged 55-75 years in good health and CMV-seropositive. V is TRBV6-1 and J is TRBJ2-2, with 9 bases matching TRBD1. Here the CDR3 reads CASSRQGENTGELFF. The CDR3 region has the DNA TGTGCCAGCAGTCGACAGGGGGAAAACACCGGGGAGCTGTTTTTT.